This T cell receptor beta chain was captured by sequencing in a study of response to subunit inactivated influenza vaccine (dated by TCRdb to 2016 to 2018). For the wider study: Deep quantitative T cell receptor repertoire profiling was used in the study to track responses to a trivalent subunit inactivated influenza vaccine.

This clonotype was found a few times. This clone's antigen is unknown. Per-base qualities were not stored, and no clone one base away is much larger. What the authors observed across the whole study: It was suggested by the authors that each seasonal influenza vaccination may recruit only a limited number of new T cells.

The library was built by means of RT-PCR. This sample was sequenced with an Illumina HiSeq 2500. The public sequencing data were trimmed at Q25 with fastp and processed into clonotypes with MiXCR by TCRdb, which kept only in-frame beta chains. Here each entry gathers all rows of one CDR3 protein and keeps the most common genes and DNA. The sample has around 470,000 distinct CDR3 sequences on record, 7.2% of them singletons. 13% of the sample goes to the ten largest clones. The CDR3 holds 15 amino acids from the cysteine to the phenylalanine. Here the CDR3 DNA is all that survives: 45 bases in frame from base 1. Between the V and J ends, shortened by 2 bases and 8 bases respectively, the junction contains 18 bases. Taken from the germline V gene, the CDR1 and CDR2 loops are KGHSH and LQKENI.

This specimen consisted of PBMCs from blood, obtained less than 25 months after vaccination. Recombination joined TRBV18 with TRBJ1-2; the D gene is possibly TRBD1, with 5 bases matching. The receptor's source is a man aged 50-75 years who received an inactivated influenza vaccine. Donor details come from another sample of the same person, matched by shared clones. The CDR3 protein is CASSPGTDQLSGYTF. The DNA sequence is given as TGTGCCAGCTCACCAGGGACGGACCAACTATCGGGCTACACCTTC.